Presented here are 30 T cell receptor beta chains from one specimen sequenced in a study of T cell responses to AZD1222 COVID-19 vaccine. Using immunoSEQ multiplex PCR, the repertoire was profiled, and TCRdb retains in-frame clones only, with some absent. The profile shows 100,000 to 150,000 clones, 80% to 90% of them singletons. The specimen was peripheral blood, collected on day 0 of AZD1222 vaccination. The receptor source for this set is an adult in good health.

J is TRBJ1-2 and V is TRBV6-1, with TRBD1 matching 7 bases. The CDR3 has 13 amino acids. The V gene's germline CDR1 is MNHNS and CDR2 SASEGT. V shed 1 base, J shed 4 bases, and the junction held 0 bases outside the gene matches. In DNA form, the CDR3 reads TGTGCCAGCAGTGAAGGGGACAGCTATGGCTACACCTTC. Translating gives CASSEGDSYGYTF.

V usage is TRBV5-8 and J usage is TRBJ1-5; D not certain. Trimming pared 0 bases from V and 11 bases from J, leaving 9 bases between. The CDR3 is 12 amino acids. Per the germline V gene, CDR1 is SGHTS and CDR2 is YDEGEE. Here the CDR3 reads CASSLEGSAQHF. The CDR3 coding sequence is TGTGCCAGCAGCTTGGAGGGTTCGGCCCAGCATTTT.

The chain combines TRBV2 with TRBJ1-1; no clear D. The ends were cut back, 6 bases at V and 11 bases at J, with 7 bases in the middle. CDR1 is SNHLY, CDR2 FYNNEI, per germline. The CDR3 totals 9 residues. Here the CDR3 DNA reads TGTGCCAGCAGCCCTAGGGCTTTCTTT. Amino acid sequence: CASSPRAFF.

The sample holds one count of this clone. The chain recombines TRBV7-6 with TRBJ2-2; no definite D call. Between the trimmed V and J ends, which lost 2 bases and 3 bases, there was a span of 16 bases. CDR3 length equals 17 residues. Germline values: CDR1 SGHVS, CDR2 FNYEAQ. CDR3 region: CASSLWESLLDTGELFF. In DNA, the CDR3 is TGTGCCAGCAGCTTATGGGAATCCCTCCTCGACACCGGGGAGCTGTTTTTT.

The chain joins TRBV18 to TRBJ2-7; D is unclear. The CDR3 length is 13 residues. The ends were cut back, 0 bases at V and 2 bases at J, with 5 bases in the middle. Germline V gene lookup returns CDR1 KGHSH and CDR2 LQKENI. The CDR3 DNA reads TGTGCCAGCTCACCACCGGCCACCTACGAGCAGTACTTC. Encoded protein: CASSPPATYEQYF.

The chain couples TRBV6-5 to TRBJ1-1; D is unresolved. Trimming stripped 0 bases from V and 1 base from J, with 9 bases between. From germline, CDR1 is MNHEY and CDR2 SVGAGI. There are 15 residues in the CDR3. This chain's CDR3 is CASSYSWIQNTEAFF. In DNA, the CDR3 is TGTGCCAGCAGTTACTCGTGGATCCAGAACACTGAAGCTTTCTTT.

Details on this clone: Within the sample, other DNA sequences also encode this same CDR3. The chain uses TRBV11-3 and TRBJ2-5; D is undetermined. The CDR3 is 13 amino acids. The V end was cut by 2 bases, the J end by 5 bases, with 9 bases between. Germline V lookup: CDR1 SGHNT, CDR2 YENEEA. For the CDR3, the DNA is TGTGCCAGCAGCTTAACCGGAGCCGAGACCCAGTACTTC. It codes for CASSLTGAETQYF.

The CDR3 loop is CASSLSGGSYYNEQFF. The CDR3, as DNA: TGCGCCAGCAGCTTGAGTGGGGGGAGTTATTACAATGAGCAGTTCTTC. This sequence joins TRBV5-1 and TRBJ2-1, with a tentative D call TRBD2 (6 bases). The CDR3 extends over 16 amino acids. Trimming removed 1 base at V and 4 bases at J, with 15 bases between. Per germline, CDR1 SGHRS and CDR2 YFSETQ.

The gene calls are TRBV5-1 and TRBJ2-3, with D perhaps given as TRBD1 or TRBD2 (5 bases each). CDR1 and CDR2 from the germline V gene are SGHRS and YFSETQ. This CDR3 region has 16 residues. Trimming took 1 base from V and 3 from J, leaving 15 bases between them. The CDR3 loop is CASSLRGDVGTDTQYF. The CDR3 nucleotides are TGCGCCAGCAGCTTGCGAGGGGACGTGGGGACAGATACGCAGTATTTT.

The V call is TRBV5-1, the J call TRBJ2-3; D is ambiguous. V was cut by 2 bases and J by 3 bases, with 7 bases left in between. This CDR3 is 13 amino acids long. Germline V gives CDR1 SGHRS, CDR2 YFSETQ. The DNA of the CDR3 is TGCGCCAGCAGCTTAGATATTACAGATACGCAGTATTTT. Residues: CASSLDITDTQYF.

This rearrangement joins TRBV7-2 to TRBJ2-7, with D hard to call. CDR1 is SGHTA and CDR2 is FQGNSA in the germline V gene. V gave up 5 bases and J gave up 1 base, with 12 bases separating them. The CDR3 totals 14 residues. CDR3 bases: TGTGCCAGCAGCCCCGGACGGAATTCCTACGAGCAGTACTTC. Protein: CASSPGRNSYEQYF.

The V call is TRBV2, the J call TRBJ1-2; 11 nucleotides line up with TRBD1. This CDR3 spans 14 amino acids. V was clipped by 5 bases and J by 8 bases; unmatched bases: 7. Germline CDR1 and CDR2: SNHLY and FYNNEI. The CDR3 sequence is CASSPQGQGVGYTF. The CDR3 bases are TGTGCCAGCAGTCCTCAGGGACAGGGGGTCGGCTACACCTTC.

V usage is TRBV24-1 and J usage is TRBJ2-1, with D possibly matching TRBD1 (5 bases). V lost 2 bases and J 0 bases, leaving 16 bases between the germline ends. Germline V gene data show CDR1 as KGHDR and CDR2 as SFDVKD. The length of the CDR3 is 18 residues. The CDR3 protein is CATSDSTVPSSSYNEQFF. The CDR3 DNA reads as TGTGCCACCAGTGATTCGACAGTGCCTAGTAGCTCCTACAATGAGCAGTTCTTC.

J is TRBJ1-5 and V is TRBV30, with 7 bases that match TRBD1. Germline CDR1 is GTSNPN and CDR2 is SVGIG (reference sequence). The CDR3 loop spans 13 amino acids. The junction had 9 bases not matched to a gene; V was cut back by 6 bases and J by 7 bases. As DNA, the CDR3 is TGTGCCTGTGACAGGGTGTTAGGGCAGCCCCAGCATTTT. Translated, it gives CACDRVLGQPQHF.

This clone has a handful of counts. V and J are TRBV5-1 and TRBJ1-4; no reliable D call. The CDR3 has 13 amino acids. Germline CDR1 reads SGHRS; CDR2 reads YFSETQ. V was clipped by 3 bases and J by 6 bases, with 9 bases between them. The CDR3 DNA is TGCGCCAGCAGCTATGGGATTGATGAAAAACTGTTTTTT. Encoded protein: CASSYGIDEKLFF.

The chain employs TRBV2 and TRBJ2-3; 13 bases align to TRBD2. The CDR3 is 18 amino acids. Germline CDR1 reads SNHLY; CDR2 reads FYNNEI. V was clipped by 7 bases and J by 5 bases; unmatched bases: 15. For the CDR3, the DNA is TGTGCCAGCATCGGCAGCAGCCCAACTAGCGGGAGGGAAGATACGCAGTATTTT. It codes for CASIGSSPTSGREDTQYF. The entire variable domain, with the rest obtained from reference TRBV2 and TRBJ2-3, is as follows: EPEVTQTPSHQVTQMGQEVILRCVPISNHLYFYWYRQILGQKVEFLVSFYNNEISEKSEIFDDQFSVERPDGSNFTLKIRSTKLEDSAMYFCASIGSSPTSGREDTQYFGPGTRLTVL.

The chain combines TRBV4-1 with TRBJ2-1; TRBD2 aligns across 10 bases. This CDR3 comprises 17 residues. V dropped 0 bases and J dropped 8; count of bases not matched to a gene: 10. CDR1 is MGHRA and CDR2 is YSYEKL in the germline V gene. The CDR3 region is CASSQEARLAGVDEQFF. DNA for the CDR3: TGCGCCAGCAGCCAAGAGGCACGGCTAGCGGGGGTGGATGAGCAGTTCTTC.

This chain links TRBV19 with TRBJ2-3; 9 bases are shared with TRBD2. The CDR3 extends over 14 amino acids. CDR1 LNHDA and CDR2 SQIVND come from the germline V gene (reference sequence). CDR3 sequence: CATWAGGRADTQYF. CDR3 DNA sequence: TGTGCTACTTGGGCCGGCGGGAGGGCAGATACGCAGTATTTT.

The V and J genes are TRBV6-5 and TRBJ2-1; 9 nucleotides agree with TRBD2. CDR1 MNHEY and CDR2 SVGAGI come from the germline V gene. Losses at the gene ends were 2 bases for V and 8 bases for J; bases not matched to a gene: 7. CDR3 length: 15 amino acids. The CDR3 DNA reads TGTGCCAGCAGTTACCGGCGGGAGGGCGGCTATGAGCAGTTCTTC. This translates into CASSYRREGGYEQFF.

This chain joins TRBV9 and TRBJ1-4; the match to TRBD1 covers 9 bases. The V segment lost 3 bases and the J segment 8 bases; nucleotides outside the gene matches: 8. CDR1 and CDR2 (germline): SGDLS, YYNGEE. This CDR3 region has 15 residues. The DNA for the CDR3 is TGTGCCAGCAGCGACGGGACAGGGCGCGGAGAAAAACTGTTTTTT. Its protein is CASSDGTGRGEKLFF.

This chain connects TRBV4-2 to TRBJ1-2, with 10 bases matching TRBD1. V shed 2 bases and J 8 bases; nucleotides not matched to a gene: 11. In germline, CDR1 is LGHNA, CDR2 YNFKEQ. There are 16 residues in the CDR3. The CDR3 sequence: CASSQPRGGQGGGYTF. CDR3 in DNA: TGTGCCAGCAGCCAACCTAGGGGAGGACAGGGGGGAGGCTACACCTTC.

This clone occurred once. CDR3 DNA sequence: TGTGCCAGCAGTTACACGGGGGGTACGACCGAGCAGTACTTC. Translating it yields CASSYTGGTTEQYF. The genes are TRBV27 and TRBJ2-7; 7 bases are shared with TRBD2. This CDR3 comprises 14 residues. Trimming cost V 4 bases and J 6 bases; bases outside gene matches: 9. The V gene's germline CDR1 is MNHEY and CDR2 SMNVEV (reference sequence).

The rearrangement uses TRBV28 and TRBJ2-3, with D uncertain. This CDR3 spans 14 amino acids. Trimming removed 4 bases from V and 4 bases from J, with 12 bases in between. Germline V gene data show CDR1 as MDHEN and CDR2 as SYDVKM. The CDR3 coding sequence is TGTGCCAGCAGTTCGATCCCTGAGGCAGATACGCAGTATTTT. Translation: CASSSIPEADTQYF.

This clone was found once. The rearrangement joins TRBV19 to TRBJ1-5; maybe TRBD1 (5 bases). The germline CDR1 and CDR2 sequences are LNHDA and SQIVND (reference sequence). The CDR3 is made up of 14 amino acids. V was shortened by 4 bases and J by 3 bases, with 10 bases between the two germline ends. Here the CDR3 DNA reads TGTGCCAGTAGTACAGACAGTTACAATCAGCCCCAGCATTTT. It specifies CASSTDSYNQPQHF.

The chain carries TRBV11-3 and TRBJ2-2; a weak D match, TRBD1 (6 bases). The CDR3 consists of 12 residues. Trimming cost V 5 bases and J 11 bases, with 12 bases left between them. Per the germline V gene, CDR1 is SGHNT and CDR2 is YENEEA. The CDR3 loop reads CASSARRGELFF. In DNA form, the CDR3 reads TGTGCCAGCAGCGCACGCAGGGGCGAGCTGTTTTTT.

This chain links TRBV19 with TRBJ1-1; D gene unclear. The CDR3 runs 16 residues. V dropped 2 bases and J dropped 5 bases, with 18 bases sitting between them. Per germline, CDR1 LNHDA and CDR2 SQIVND (reference sequence). The CDR3 here is CASSITDPKRRTEAFF. The CDR3 nucleotides read TGTGCCAGTAGTATAACTGACCCCAAGAGGAGGACTGAAGCTTTCTTT. Together with reference TRBV19 and TRBJ1-1, the CDR3 gives the full variable domain: DGGITQSPKYLFRKEGQNVTLSCEQNLNHDAMYWYRQDPGQGLRLIYYSQIVNDFQKGDIAEGYSVSREKKESFPLTVTSAQKNPTAFYLCASSITDPKRRTEAFFGQGTRLTVV.

The chain employs TRBV19 and TRBJ2-1; D is possibly TRBD2 (6 bases). From germline, CDR1 is LNHDA and CDR2 SQIVND (reference sequence). The germline V and J ends were trimmed by 3 bases and 0 bases, with 9 bases remaining between them. This CDR3 region has 15 residues. In nucleotides, the CDR3 is TGTGCCAGTAGTATTTGGGGGGACTCCTACAATGAGCAGTTCTTC. Encoded protein: CASSIWGDSYNEQFF.

As DNA, the CDR3 is TGTGCCAGCAGTTTTTTTCGGGGGGCTGTGGGAAACACCATATATTTT. Translating gives CASSFFRGAVGNTIYF. The genes are TRBV28 and TRBJ1-3; D may be TRBD1 (6 bases). The CDR3 loop spans 16 amino acids. In germline, CDR1 is MDHEN, CDR2 SYDVKM. Trimming took 3 bases from V and 4 from J, leaving 16 bases between them. Full variable domain (remainder filled in from reference TRBV28 and TRBJ1-3): DVKVTQSSRYLVKRTGEKVFLECVQDMDHENMFWYRQDPGLGLRLIYFSYDVKMKEKGDIPEGYSVSREKKERFSLILESASTNQTSMYLCASSFFRGAVGNTIYFGEGSWLTVV.

The chain joins TRBV5-4 to TRBJ2-3; D gene unclear. CDR1 and CDR2 from the germline V gene are SGHNT and YYREEE (reference sequence). V was clipped by 6 bases and J by 1 base, with 9 bases between them. The CDR3 is made up of 13 amino acids. CDR3 DNA: TGTGCCAGCACCTTCGTGGGCACAGATACGCAGTATTTT. Translating gives CASTFVGTDTQYF.

The chain carries TRBV5-8 and TRBJ1-2; 8 nucleotides align to TRBD1. Trimming at V came to 7 bases and at J to 0 bases, leaving 8 bases not matched to a gene. Germline-derived CDR1 and CDR2 are SGHTS and YDEGEE. CDR3 length: 15 residues. Here the CDR3 DNA reads TGTGCCAGCCGGGAAACAGGGGGTTCTAACTATGGCTACACCTTC. Its protein is CASRETGGSNYGYTF.